The 15 T cell receptor beta chains reported below all come from one sample, sequenced in a study of blood T cell repertoires in COVID-19 (dated by TCRdb to 2020 to 2022). Libraries were built with the immunoSEQ multiplex PCR assay. TCRdb carries this immuneACCESS record with in-frame sequences only. Its versions omit some clonotypes, under half of them owing to an unresolved V gene in the studies checked, with the rest unexplained. The sample table records about 100,000 clones; approximately 90% of these occur just once. Of the sample, roughly 0.99% falls within the top ten clones. The sequencing input was peripheral blood. The receptor source for this set is a man in his 60s with acute or convalescent COVID-19.

This chain joins TRBV6-6 and TRBJ2-1, with 7 bases identical to TRBD2. Trimming cost V 7 bases and J 2 bases; bases outside gene matches: 2. Germline V gives CDR1 MNHNY, CDR2 SVGAGI (reference sequence). CDR3 length: 13 residues. The chain's CDR3 is CASKAGTYNEQFF. Here the CDR3 DNA reads TGTGCCAGCAAAGCGGGAACCTACAATGAGCAGTTCTTC.

This chain connects TRBV13 to TRBJ2-4, with TRBD2 identical over 7 bases. J lost 7 bases, V lost 5 bases, and 5 bases had no gene match. Germline CDR1 reads PRHDT; CDR2 reads FYEKMQ (reference sequence). The CDR3 length is 13 residues. The DNA of the CDR3 is TGTGCCAGCAGCCTCAGCGGGAACAACATTCAGTACTTC. This gives the protein CASSLSGNNIQYF.

The CDR3 here is CASNVGGPNGELFF. CDR3 coding DNA: TGTGCCAGCAATGTGGGAGGGCCTAACGGGGAGCTGTTTTTT. The chain has TRBV27 and TRBJ2-2, with 7 bases lining up with TRBD2. Germline trimming cut 7 bases from V and 7 bases from J; bases unmatched to any gene: 9. This CDR3 region has 14 residues. CDR1 is MNHEY, CDR2 SMNVEV, per germline (reference sequence).

The V gene is TRBV19, the J gene TRBJ1-1; D might be TRBD1 (5 bases). CDR1 and CDR2 (germline): LNHDA, SQIVND (reference sequence). The CDR3 contains 11 residues. V was trimmed by 5 bases and J by 7 bases, leaving 8 bases between them. This chain's CDR3 is CASSVQVEAFF. The DNA of the CDR3 is TGTGCCAGTAGTGTACAGGTTGAAGCTTTCTTT.

The CDR3 coding sequence is TGTGCCAGCAGTCGGGACTTCTACGAGCAGTACGTC. Its translation is CASSRDFYEQYV. This chain links TRBV6-5 with TRBJ2-7; TRBD2 is a possible D gene (6 bases). The CDR3 length is 12 residues. The V end lost 5 bases, the J end lost 3 bases, and 8 bases lay between the germline ends. From germline, CDR1 is MNHEY and CDR2 SVGAGI.

The chain joins TRBV12-3 or TRBV12-4 to TRBJ2-7, with TRBD1 matching over 7 bases. The CDR3 loop spans 13 amino acids. Trimming took 5 bases from V and 6 from J; bases not matched to a gene: 7. The CDR3 loop reads CASSLRQGSEQYV. For the CDR3, the DNA is TGTGCCAGCAGTCTACGACAGGGAAGCGAGCAGTACGTC.

This chain joins TRBV6-5 and TRBJ2-7, with D maybe TRBD2 (6 bases). From germline, CDR1 is MNHEY and CDR2 SVGAGI. V was shortened by 2 bases and J by 9 bases, with 14 bases between the two germline ends. The CDR3 contains 13 residues. DNA for the CDR3: TGTGCCAGCAGTTACAGTTGGGTGGGAGGGCAGTACTTC. Translating it yields CASSYSWVGGQYF.

V is TRBV9 and J is TRBJ1-2; 8 bases line up with TRBD1. In germline, CDR1 is SGDLS, CDR2 YYNGEE. CDR3 length: 13 amino acids. The junction had 0 bases not matched to a gene; V was cut back by 2 bases and J by 3 bases. The CDR3: CASSVTGDYGYTF. The CDR3 bases are TGTGCCAGCAGCGTGACAGGGGACTATGGCTACACCTTC.

The rearrangement links TRBV19 to TRBJ1-2; D is unclear. The CDR3 contains 14 residues. V was clipped by 3 bases and J by 2 bases, with 10 bases between them. CDR1 is LNHDA, CDR2 SQIVND, per germline (reference sequence). This chain's CDR3 is CASSISVTNYGYTF. The CDR3 nucleotides are TGTGCCAGTAGTATTTCGGTCACCAACTATGGCTACACCTTC.

The chain combines TRBV5-4 with TRBJ2-2, with 11 bases identical to TRBD2. J was trimmed by 5 bases and V by 2 bases; bases with no gene match: 5. Germline assignment: CDR1 SGHNT and CDR2 YYREEE (reference sequence). The CDR3 is 16 residues long. The CDR3 region has the DNA TGTGCCAGCAGCTTCGCACTAGCGGGAGTTACCGGGGAGCTGTTTTTT. Its translation is CASSFALAGVTGELFF.

V usage is TRBV11-2 and J usage is TRBJ2-6; TRBD1 matches 8 bases. There are 15 residues in the CDR3. Germline loops: CDR1 SGHAT, CDR2 FQNNGV. V dropped 8 bases and J dropped 0; count of bases not matched to a gene: 3. CDR3 amino acids: CASDRGYSGANVLTF. In nucleotides, the CDR3 is TGTGCCAGCGACAGGGGCTACTCTGGGGCCAACGTCCTGACTTTC.

The chain uses TRBV10-1 and TRBJ1-4; 10 bases are shared with TRBD1. CDR1 WNHNN and CDR2 SYGVQD come from the germline V gene (reference sequence). The CDR3 is 17 amino acids. V trimming: 1 base; J trimming: 8 bases; junction bases outside the gene matches: 10. CDR3 region: CASSEFRQGAPTEKLFF. The CDR3 DNA reads as TGCGCCAGCAGTGAGTTCCGACAGGGGGCCCCAACCGAAAAACTGTTTTTT.

The chain combines TRBV5-4 with TRBJ2-7; D gene unclear. The length of the CDR3 is 13 residues. Germline CDR1 reads SGHNT; CDR2 reads YYREEE (reference sequence). V dropped 0 bases and J dropped 6 bases, with 10 bases sitting between them. The CDR3 sequence: CASSLDPSAEQYF. In DNA form, the CDR3 reads TGTGCCAGCAGCTTGGATCCGAGTGCCGAGCAGTACTTC.

The CDR3 reads CASSIHGPPTEAFF. Written as DNA, the CDR3 is TGTGCCAGCAGCATCCACGGTCCCCCAACTGAAGCTTTCTTT. The rearrangement links TRBV9 to TRBJ1-1; no firm D call. V was trimmed by 4 bases and J by 5 bases, leaving 15 bases between them. Germline CDR1 SGDLS, CDR2 YYNGEE. This CDR3 spans 14 amino acids.

The V and J genes are TRBV19 and TRBJ2-2, with 8 bases fitting TRBD2. CDR3 length: 15 amino acids. Germline V gives CDR1 LNHDA, CDR2 SQIVND (reference sequence). With V trimmed by 4 bases and J by 0 bases, 1 base remained unmatched. The DNA for the CDR3 is TGTGCCAGTAGTAGACTAGCGACGAACACCGGGGAGCTGTTTTTT. It specifies CASSRLATNTGELFF.